Listed below are T cell receptor beta chains from one sample, sequenced in a study of CXCR3-negative and CXCR3-positive naive CD8 T cells. Following a re-call of the 5' RACE reads, TCRdb has one entry per CDR3 protein and lacks DNA. The sample has 85,000 to 130,000 distinct CDR3 sequences; the top ten hold around 0.4%. The sequenced sample consisted of naive CXCR3+ CD8+ T cells from blood. These TCRs come from a human donor in good health. Some clones in this sample may be carry-over from other donors' samples. CDR3s include the opening cysteine and the closing phenylalanine or tryptophan.

CDR3,J,V
CASTVMNTEAFF,TRBJ1-1,TRBV5-6
CASSLAPALNEKLFF,TRBJ1-4,TRBV11-2
CASRLDGNYGYTF,TRBJ1-2,TRBV5-1
CAWAATDTQYF,TRBJ2-3,TRBV30
CATSGEGLAEIYNEQFF,TRBJ2-1,TRBV15
CSVFLQGDYGYTF,TRBJ1-2,TRBV29-1
CSVEDQKNSYNEQFF,TRBJ2-1,TRBV29-1
CATRGQGYTEAFF,TRBJ1-1,TRBV4-1
CASSEGRGFMNTEAFF,TRBJ1-1,TRBV2
CASYEVRAYEQYF,TRBJ2-7,TRBV2
CASSQGTTYYEQYF,TRBJ2-7,TRBV28
CASDRESNQPQHF,TRBJ1-5,TRBV2
CASSSGGGAYEQYF,TRBJ2-7,TRBV7-9